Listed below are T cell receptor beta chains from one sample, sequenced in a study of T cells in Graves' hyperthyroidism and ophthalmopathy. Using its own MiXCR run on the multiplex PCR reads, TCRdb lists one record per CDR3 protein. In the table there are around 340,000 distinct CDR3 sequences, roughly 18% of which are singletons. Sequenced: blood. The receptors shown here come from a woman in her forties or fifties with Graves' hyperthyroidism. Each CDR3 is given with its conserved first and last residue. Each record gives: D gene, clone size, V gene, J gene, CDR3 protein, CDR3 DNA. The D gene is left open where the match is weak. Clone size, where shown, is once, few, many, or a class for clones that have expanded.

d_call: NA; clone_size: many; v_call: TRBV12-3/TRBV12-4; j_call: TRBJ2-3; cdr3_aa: CASTPSSGTDTQYF; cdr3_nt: TGTGCCAGCACCCCATCTAGCGGCACAGATACGCAGTATTTT
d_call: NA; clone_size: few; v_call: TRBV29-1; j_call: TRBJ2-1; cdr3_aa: CSVTSGYNEQFF; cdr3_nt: TGCAGCGTGACGAGTGGTTACAATGAGCAGTTCTTC
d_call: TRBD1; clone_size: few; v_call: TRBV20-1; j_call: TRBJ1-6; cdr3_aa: CSARPGTENSPLHF; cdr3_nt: TGCAGTGCTAGACCCGGGACAGAAAATTCACCCCTCCACTTT
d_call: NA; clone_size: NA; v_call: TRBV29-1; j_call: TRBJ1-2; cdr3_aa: CSVVPGSYGYTF; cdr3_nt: TGCAGCGTTGTTCCGGGGTCCTATGGCTACACCTTC
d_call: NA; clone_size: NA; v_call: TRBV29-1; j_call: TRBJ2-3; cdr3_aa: CSVEVYRQVGTDTQYF; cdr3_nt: TGCAGCGTTGAAGTATATAGGCAAGTGGGCACAGATACGCAGTATTTT
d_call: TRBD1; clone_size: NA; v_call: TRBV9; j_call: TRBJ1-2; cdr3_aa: CASSVVGTGDYGYTF; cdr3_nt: TGTGCCAGCAGCGTAGTTGGGACAGGGGACTATGGCTACACCTTC
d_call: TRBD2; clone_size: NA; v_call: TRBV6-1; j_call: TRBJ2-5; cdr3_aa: CASRPSGLAGEETQYF; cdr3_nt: TGTGCCAGCAGACCTTCCGGACTAGCGGGAGAAGAGACCCAGTACTTC
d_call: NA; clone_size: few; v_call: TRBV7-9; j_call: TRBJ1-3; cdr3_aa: CASSSSGSGNTIYF; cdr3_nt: TGTGCCAGCAGCTCTTCAGGGTCTGGAAACACCATATATTTT
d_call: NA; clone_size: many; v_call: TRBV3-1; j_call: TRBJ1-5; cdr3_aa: CASSQGGKYSNQPQHF; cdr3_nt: TGTGCCAGCAGCCAAGGCGGAAAATATAGCAATCAGCCCCAGCATTTT
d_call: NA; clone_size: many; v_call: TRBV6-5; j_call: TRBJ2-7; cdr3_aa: CASSYSEGFPSYEQYF; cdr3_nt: TGTGCCAGCAGTTACTCGGAAGGATTTCCCTCCTACGAGCAGTACTTC
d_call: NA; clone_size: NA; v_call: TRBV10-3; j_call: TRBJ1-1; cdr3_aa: CATSEPAGVNEAFF; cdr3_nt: TGTGCCACCAGTGAGCCGGCTGGCGTCAATGAAGCTTTCTTT
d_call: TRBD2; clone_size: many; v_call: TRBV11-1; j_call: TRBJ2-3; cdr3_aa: CASRTSGVSDTQYF; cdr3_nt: TGTGCCAGCAGGACTAGCGGGGTTTCGGATACGCAGTATTTT
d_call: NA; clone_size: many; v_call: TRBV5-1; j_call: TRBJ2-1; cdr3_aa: CASSLAVGGGEQFF; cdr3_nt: TGCGCCAGCAGCTTGGCAGTAGGAGGGGGTGAGCAGTTCTTC
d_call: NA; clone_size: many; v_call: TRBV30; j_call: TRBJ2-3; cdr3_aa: CAWRGSTDTQYF; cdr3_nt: TGTGCCTGGAGGGGGAGCACAGATACGCAGTATTTT
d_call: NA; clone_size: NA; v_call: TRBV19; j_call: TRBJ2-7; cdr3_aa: CASSRRDTYEQYF; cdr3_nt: TGTGCCAGTAGTCGCCGGGACACCTACGAGCAGTACTTC
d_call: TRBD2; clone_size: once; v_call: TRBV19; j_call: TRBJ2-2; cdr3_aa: CASFDRWREGRTGELFF; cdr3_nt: TGTGCCAGTTTTGACCGGTGGCGGGAGGGTAGGACCGGGGAGCTGTTTTTT
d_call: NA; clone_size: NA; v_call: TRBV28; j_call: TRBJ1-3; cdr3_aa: CASRFAARVSGNTIYF; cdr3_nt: TGTGCCAGCCGATTTGCAGCCAGGGTCTCTGGAAACACCATATATTTT
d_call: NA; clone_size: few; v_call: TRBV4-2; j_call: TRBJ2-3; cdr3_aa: CASSQDRSSDTQYF; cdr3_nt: TGTGCCAGCAGCCAAGATCGGAGCTCAGATACGCAGTATTTT
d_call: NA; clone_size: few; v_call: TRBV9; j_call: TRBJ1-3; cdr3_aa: CASSPGNTIYF; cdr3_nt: TGTGCCAGCAGCCCTGGAAACACCATATATTTT